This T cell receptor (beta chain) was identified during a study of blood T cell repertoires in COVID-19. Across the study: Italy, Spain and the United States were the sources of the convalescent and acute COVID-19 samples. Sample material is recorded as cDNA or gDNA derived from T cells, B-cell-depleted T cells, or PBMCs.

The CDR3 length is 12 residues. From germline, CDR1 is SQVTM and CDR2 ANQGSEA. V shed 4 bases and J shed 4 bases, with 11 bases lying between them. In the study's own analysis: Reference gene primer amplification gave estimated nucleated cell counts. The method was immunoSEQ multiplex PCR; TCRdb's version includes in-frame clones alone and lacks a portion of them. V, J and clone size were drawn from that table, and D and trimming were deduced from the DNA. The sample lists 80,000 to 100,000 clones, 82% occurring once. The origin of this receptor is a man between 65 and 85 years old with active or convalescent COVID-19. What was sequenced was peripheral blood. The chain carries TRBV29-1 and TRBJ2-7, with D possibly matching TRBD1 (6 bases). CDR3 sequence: CSVVTGKYEQYF. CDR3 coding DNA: TGCAGCGTTGTGACAGGAAAATACGAGCAGTACTTC.